The 5 T cell receptor beta chains below come from one sample, sequenced in a study of shared clonotypes between healthy human individuals. Generated by immunoSEQ multiplex PCR, the TCRdb table keeps only in-frame clones and is missing some. The sample holds about 1,800,000 clones, approximately 95% seen once. It was CD45RO-negative cells, positively selected for CCR7, that made up naive CD8 cells, with terminally differentiated effector memory CD45RA+ cells excluded. Material for sequencing was naive CD8+ T cells sorted from blood. These receptor sequences come from a man between 18 and 29 years old in good health.

This clone was observed a handful of times. V is TRBV5-1 and J is TRBJ1-2; the match to TRBD1 covers 8 bases. V dropped 2 bases and J dropped 3; count of bases not matched to a gene: 9. This CDR3 has 16 amino acids. The germline V gene has CDR1 SGHRS and CDR2 YFSETQ. The CDR3 is CASSLDPTGEDYGYTF. In nucleotides, the CDR3 is TGCGCCAGCAGCTTAGACCCGACAGGGGAGGACTATGGCTACACCTTC.

This sequence joins TRBV27 and TRBJ2-1, with D unclear. The CDR3 extends over 10 amino acids. Trimming cost V 8 bases and J 8 bases, with 7 bases left between them. Germline-derived CDR1 and CDR2 are MNHEY and SMNVEV (reference sequence). In DNA form, the CDR3 reads TGTGCCAGCGGATATTATGAGCAGTTCTTC. As protein: CASGYYEQFF.

The chain employs TRBV2 and TRBJ2-7; D may be TRBD2 (5 bases). The CDR3 length is 14 residues. Trimming took off 0 bases at V and 12 bases at J, with 18 bases between the two ends. Germline lookup yields CDR1 SNHLY and CDR2 FYNNEI. The CDR3 DNA is TGTGCCAGCAGTGAAGCGCTTCTACGAGGGCCCCGGTACTTC. Amino acid sequence: CASSEALLRGPRYF.

The rearrangement uses TRBV7-9 and TRBJ2-1, with 9 bases matching TRBD2. There are 16 residues in the CDR3. Per the germline V gene, CDR1 is SEHNR and CDR2 is FQNEAQ (reference sequence). V shed 2 bases and J 8 bases; nucleotides not matched to a gene: 10. The CDR3 DNA is TGTGCCAGCAGCTTACCTATTAGCGGGAGTAGGGATGAGCAGTTCTTC. Amino acids: CASSLPISGSRDEQFF.

CDR3 DNA: TGTGCCAGCAGCACGACGGCTAGCGGGAGGGCCTACGAGCAGTACTTC. Protein sequence: CASSTTASGRAYEQYF. J is TRBJ2-7 and V is TRBV5-6; 12 nucleotides agree with TRBD2. Germline V gene lookup returns CDR1 SGHDT and CDR2 YYEEEE. Germline trimming cut 4 bases from V and 2 bases from J; bases unmatched to any gene: 7. The CDR3 spans 16 residues.